The sequence of this T cell receptor beta chain was determined in a study of somatic mutations in cytotoxic T cells in rheumatoid arthritis. Whole-study context: Flow sorting of some V beta antibody-stained T cells reached nearly 100% purity, with V beta1+ cells also TCRB-sequenced.

Study-wide points: Rheumatoid arthritis patients showed slight TRBV07 underrepresentation, unadjusted for multiple comparisons. Clonality of CD8+ T cells, which was compared between rheumatoid arthritis patients and age-matched healthy controls, did not differ significantly.

Generated by immunoSEQ multiplex PCR, the TCRdb table keeps only in-frame clones and is missing some. Among 18,000 or so clones, around 67% were seen once, and the ten largest hold about 20%. As regards this clone: The antigen is undetermined.

V lost 4 bases, J lost 3 bases, and 6 bases stayed unmatched. This CDR3 has 14 amino acids. Per germline, CDR1 GTSNPN and CDR2 SVGIG (reference sequence). The TCR comes from an older woman in good health. The chain uses TRBV30 and TRBJ2-3, with 8 bases identical to TRBD1. Sequencing was carried out using CD8+ T cells sorted from blood. CDR3: CAWNTGGRTDTQYF. In nucleotides, the CDR3 is TGTGCCTGGAACACAGGGGGAAGAACAGATACGCAGTATTTT.